Below, 30 T cell receptor beta chains from the same sample are listed, as sequenced in a study of blood T cells in healthy people across ages (dated by TCRdb to 2015 to 2017). The method behind the library was 5' RACE. Data came from an Illumina HiSeq 2500. The second PCR ran for about 6 to 12 cycles and used a J-beta primer mix along with a sample-barcoded 5' primer. TCRdb reanalyzed the raw reads on its own, using fastp at Q25 for trimming and MiXCR for clone calling, and kept in-frame beta chains. Here each entry gathers all rows of one CDR3 protein and keeps the most common genes and DNA. A total of 890,000 or so distinct CDR3 sequences appear in this sample, approximately 65% of them only once. Of the sample, roughly 25% falls within the top ten clones. The sequenced material came from blood. These TCRs come from a man aged 30-40 years in good health.

This chain uses TRBV7-3 with TRBJ2-4; TRBD2 agrees at 7 bases. TRBJ2-7 matches the DNA end more closely, so the J call is doubtful. Germline lookup yields CDR1 SGHTA and CDR2 FQGTGA. The CDR3 loop spans 14 amino acids. The CDR3 DNA reads TGTGCCAGCAGCCCGACAGCGGGACCCTACGAGCAGTACTTC. Encoded protein: CASSPTAGPYEQYF.

The chain links TRBV10-3 to TRBJ2-7; D may be TRBD1 or TRBD2 (6 bases each). CDR1 is ENHRY and CDR2 is SYGVKD in the germline V gene. The CDR3 consists of 11 residues. V was shortened by 10 bases and J by 7 bases, with 14 bases between the two germline ends. CDR3 protein: CATSTGREQYF. CDR3 sequence (DNA): TGTGCCACCAGCACAGGGAGGGAGCAGTACTTC.

V usage is TRBV7-2 and J usage is TRBJ2-3; TRBD2 is a possible D gene (5 bases). V was clipped by 1 base and J by 4 bases, with 9 bases between them. CDR1 SGHTA and CDR2 FQGNSA come from the germline V gene. The CDR3 length is 14 residues. The CDR3 spells CASSLDPGSDTQYF. DNA for the CDR3: TGTGCCAGCAGCTTAGACCCGGGGTCAGATACGCAGTATTTT.

The V gene is TRBV29-1, the J gene TRBJ2-1; TRBD2 matches 13 bases. Germline CDR1 and CDR2: SQVTM and ANQGSEA. This CDR3 is 18 amino acids long. V lost 3 bases and J lost 4; bases outside the gene matches: 12. CDR3 sequence (DNA): TGCAGCGTTGAGGGACTAGCGGGGACCGAGGCCTTATACAATGAGCAGTTCTTC. As protein: CSVEGLAGTEALYNEQFF.

The rearrangement links TRBV7-3 to TRBJ1-5; 10 bases fit TRBD1. Germline CDR1 reads SGHTA; CDR2 reads FQGTGA. This CDR3 is built from 19 residues. Trimming at V came to 7 bases and at J to 6 bases, leaving 21 bases not matched to a gene. Here the CDR3 reads CASTLVTGGAKSTGQPQHF. The CDR3 DNA reads TGTGCCAGCACCCTTGTGACAGGGGGCGCAAAAAGTACGGGTCAGCCCCAGCATTTT.

The gene calls are TRBV25-1 and TRBJ2-5; D is perhaps TRBD1 (5 bases). V was clipped by 1 base and J by 1 base, with 10 bases between them. Germline-derived CDR1 and CDR2 are MGHDK and SYGVNS. The CDR3 contains 15 residues. The CDR3 DNA follows: TGTGCCAGCAGTGAATTCCCAGACAGCCAAGAGACCCAGTACTTC. This encodes CASSEFPDSQETQYF.

The chain links TRBV12-3 or TRBV12-4 to TRBJ2-7; D is perhaps TRBD2 (7 bases). The CDR3 consists of 14 residues. Trimming removed 8 bases at V and 7 bases at J, with 21 bases between. The chain's CDR3 is CASLKQGGTREQYF. The CDR3 DNA is TGTGCCAGCCTAAAACAGGGAGGGACGCGGGAGCAGTACTTC.

The gene calls are TRBV20-1 and TRBJ2-1; 13 nucleotides match TRBD2. The ends lost 6 bases at V and 7 bases at J; junction bases unmatched: 12. This CDR3 spans 16 amino acids. The germline V gene encodes CDR1 DFQATT and CDR2 SNEGSKA (reference sequence). As DNA, the CDR3 is TGCAGTGCCGTAGAGGTCCCGGGACTAGCGGGGAATGAGCAGTTCTTC. Its protein product is CSAVEVPGLAGNEQFF.

This clonotype has just a few counts. V gene TRBV7-9 combines with J gene TRBJ2-2; 11 nucleotides line up with TRBD2. The CDR3 is 16 amino acids. In germline, CDR1 is SEHNR, CDR2 FQNEAQ (reference sequence). The V and J ends lost 5 bases and 6 bases, in that order; junction bases with no gene match: 8. As DNA, the CDR3 is TGTGCCAGCAGCCAGGTTCTGGGACTAGCGGCCGGGGAGCTGTTTTTT. It specifies CASSQVLGLAAGELFF.

With regard to this clonotype: Sequence at one end of the junction differs from germline and may be a read error. The genes are TRBV6-5 and TRBJ2-3, with D tentatively TRBD1 or TRBD2 (5 bases each). The germline V gene encodes CDR1 MNHEY and CDR2 SVGAGI. The CDR3 length is 14 residues. The CDR3 DNA is TGTGCCTGCAGTTATGTGAGAGGGGCAGATACGCAGTATTTT. This sequence encodes CACSYVRGADTQYF.

The chain employs TRBV20-1 and TRBJ1-2; no firm D call. Germline V gene lookup returns CDR1 DFQATT and CDR2 SNEGSKA (reference sequence). The length of the CDR3 is 14 residues. With 3 bases removed from V and 6 bases from J, the gap between germline ends came to 17 bases. The DNA of the CDR3 is TGCAGTGCTAGTGTACGGAATGGGTATCATGGCTACACCTTC. Protein sequence: CSASVRNGYHGYTF.

V usage is TRBV20-1 and J usage is TRBJ2-5, with a weak D call TRBD1 (6 bases). The CDR3 runs to 10 residues. Germline V CDR1 and CDR2: DFQATT, SNEGSKA (reference sequence). V lost 7 bases, J lost 12 bases, and 15 bases lay in between. The CDR3 sequence is CSVYTDREYF. CDR3 DNA sequence: TGCAGTGTCTATACGGACAGAGAGTACTTC.

In its sample, this clonotype was seen a few times. The J gene is TRBJ2-7, the V gene TRBV20-1; the match to TRBD2 covers 12 bases. The CDR3 length is 16 residues. CDR1 is DFQATT and CDR2 is SNEGSKA in the germline V gene (reference sequence). V lost 2 bases to trimming and J lost 4 bases; unmatched junction nucleotides: 9. CDR3 sequence reads: CSARSSGGADWYEQYF. CDR3 DNA: TGCAGTGCTAGATCTAGCGGGGGGGCAGACTGGTACGAGCAGTACTTC.

This chain links TRBV6-1 with TRBJ1-2, with 10 bases that match TRBD1. V was pared by 3 bases and J by 5 bases, with 6 bases of the junction left unmatched. Germline lookup yields CDR1 MNHNS and CDR2 SASEGT. The CDR3 consists of 15 residues. The CDR3 bases are TGTGCCAGCAGTGACCCTCGGACAGGGGGATATGGCTACACCTTC. Translation: CASSDPRTGGYGYTF.

The chain employs TRBV20-1 and TRBJ2-5; TRBD2 matches 7 bases. This CDR3 has 14 amino acids. The V gene's germline CDR1 is DFQATT and CDR2 SNEGSKA (reference sequence). Unmatched junction bases numbered 6, after V lost 4 bases and J lost 1 base. The CDR3 DNA follows: TGCAGTGCTACAACTAGCGATATCCAAGAGACCCAGTACTTC. Its translation: CSATTSDIQETQYF.

The table lists this clonotype with a few counts. The rearrangement links TRBV9 to TRBJ1-5; 7 bases are a match to TRBD1. V lost 0 bases to trimming and J lost 9 bases; unmatched junction nucleotides: 0. There are 12 residues in the CDR3. From germline, CDR1 is SGDLS and CDR2 YYNGEE. The CDR3 DNA follows: TGTGCCAGCAGCGTAGCAGGGGGGCCCCAGCATTTT. Protein: CASSVAGGPQHF.

J is TRBJ2-6 and V is TRBV29-1; TRBD2 is a possible D gene (5 bases). Trimming shortened V by 7 bases and J by 7 bases, and 11 bases separated the two germline ends. The germline gives CDR1 SQVTM, CDR2 ANQGSEA. CDR3 length: 12 residues. CDR3 amino acids: CSAAADANVLTF. In DNA, the CDR3 is TGCAGCGCTGCAGCGGACGCCAACGTCCTGACTTTC.

The table lists this clonotype with a count of one. The genes are TRBV3-1 and TRBJ2-4, with TRBD1 identical over 8 bases. There are 14 residues in the CDR3. The V gene's germline CDR1 is LGHDT and CDR2 YNNKEL (reference sequence). Trimming removed 7 bases from V and 13 bases from J; junction bases left unmatched: 15. CDR3 residues: CASINTGGLGEQYF. The DNA of the CDR3 is TGTGCCAGCATCAACACAGGGGGATTAGGGGAGCAGTACTTC.

The chain's CDR3 is CSARALAGGPTEQFF. The CDR3 nucleotides read TGCAGTGCTAGAGCGCTAGCGGGGGGGCCCACTGAGCAGTTCTTC. The chain recombines TRBV20-1 with TRBJ2-7, with TRBD2 matching over 12 bases. The J call could be wrong; TRBJ2-1 is a better fit for the DNA end. CDR1 is DFQATT and CDR2 is SNEGSKA in the germline V gene (reference sequence). CDR3 size: 15 residues.

The chain joins TRBV9 to TRBJ1-2; a possible D gene is TRBD1 (5 bases). The CDR3 contains 15 residues. Between the trimmed V and J ends, which lost 4 bases and 4 bases, there was a span of 17 bases. Germline V lookup: CDR1 SGDLS, CDR2 YYNGEE. The CDR3 protein is CASSLNRDVPYGYTF. As DNA, the CDR3 is TGTGCCAGCAGCTTGAACCGGGACGTTCCCTATGGCTACACCTTC. Variable domain in full (rest from reference TRBV9 and TRBJ1-2): DSGVTQTPKHLITATGQRVTLRCSPRSGDLSVYWYQQSLDQGLQFLIQYYNGEERAKGNILERFSAQQFPDLHSELNLSSLELGDSALYFCASSLNRDVPYGYTFGSGTRLTVV.

The chain links TRBV4-2 to TRBJ2-4, with a weak D call TRBD2 (6 bases). Germline V CDR1 and CDR2: LGHNA, YNFKEQ. The V and J ends lost 1 base and 5 bases respectively, with 27 bases between them. The length of the CDR3 is 20 residues. The CDR3 DNA is TGTGCCAGCAGCCAAGGGTCGGGTAGGGATGTTGGGAGGCCGCAAAACATTCAGTACTTC. Its translation: CASSQGSGRDVGRPQNIQYF.

The chain couples TRBV3-1 to TRBJ2-7; 7 bases fit TRBD1. This CDR3 is 14 amino acids long. The germline V gene encodes CDR1 LGHDT and CDR2 YNNKEL (reference sequence). V lost 4 bases, J lost 3 bases, and 6 bases stayed unmatched. The CDR3 region has the DNA TGTGCCAGCAGCCTTTACACAGGGGTCTACGAGCAGTACTTC. Protein: CASSLYTGVYEQYF.

The chain recombines TRBV19 with TRBJ2-1; tentative D call: TRBD1 (6 bases). Trimming stripped 7 bases from V and 7 bases from J, with 14 bases between. CDR1 and CDR2 from the germline V gene are LNHDA and SQIVND (reference sequence). The CDR3 has 13 amino acids. The CDR3 nucleotides read TGTGCCAGTACGGAGGCAGGGGAAAATGAGCAGTTCTTC. It codes for CASTEAGENEQFF.

This chain connects TRBV12-3 or TRBV12-4 to TRBJ1-2; D not certain. V was cut by 7 bases and J by 4 bases, with 19 bases left in between. The CDR3 length is 15 residues. CDR3 amino acids: CASIQNTHLPYGYTF. CDR3 DNA: TGTGCCAGCATCCAGAATACCCACCTTCCCTATGGCTACACCTTC.

The chain recombines TRBV2 with TRBJ1-5; 7 bases are a match to TRBD1. J gave up 6 bases and V 10 bases, and 9 bases lay outside the gene matches. Germline lookup yields CDR1 SNHLY and CDR2 FYNNEI. The CDR3 consists of 13 residues. The CDR3 reads CATNRQGGQPQHF. As DNA, the CDR3 is TGTGCCACCAATCGACAGGGCGGTCAGCCCCAGCATTTT.

The rearrangement links TRBV2 to TRBJ2-2, with 9 bases lining up with TRBD1. The CDR3 has 14 residues. From germline, CDR1 is SNHLY and CDR2 FYNNEI. The J segment lost 6 bases and the V segment lost 10 bases, leaving 9 bases of the junction unmatched. CDR3 coding DNA: TGTGCCATCCGGGACAGGGCCGCCGCCGGGGAGCTGTTTTTT. Protein: CAIRDRAAAGELFF.

This clonotype was observed a single time. The chain carries TRBV5-6 and TRBJ2-5; possible D gene TRBD2, 6 bases. Trimming cost V 5 bases and J 4 bases, with 12 bases left between them. CDR3 length: 13 amino acids. Germline V gives CDR1 SGHDT, CDR2 YYEEEE. The CDR3 DNA sequence: TGTGCCAGCAGGTCCCAGGGAGGAGAGACCCAGTACTTC. Translated: CASRSQGGETQYF. Supplemented by reference TRBV5-6 and TRBJ2-5, the full variable domain reads DAGVTQSPTHLIKTRGQQVTLRCSPKSGHDTVSWYQQALGQGPQFIFQYYEEEERQRGNFPDRFSGHQFPNYSSELNVNALLLGDSALYLCASRSQGGETQYFGPGTRLLVL.

The V and J genes are TRBV11-2 and TRBJ2-1, with unresolved D. The CDR3 spans 17 residues. V was trimmed by 7 bases and J by 0 bases, leaving 19 bases between them. Germline V gene lookup returns CDR1 SGHAT and CDR2 FQNNGV. CDR3 sequence (DNA): TGTGCCAGCACCTACATTGGCGGAGCCAGCTCCTACAATGAGCAGTTCTTC. Encoded protein: CASTYIGGASSYNEQFF.

V is TRBV6-2 or TRBV6-3 and J is TRBJ2-1; D not certain. Germline V CDR1 and CDR2: MNHEY, SVGEGT. There are 13 residues in the CDR3. V lost 5 bases and J lost 9, with 14 bases in between. CDR3 nucleotides: TGTGCCAGCAGTGTTACCATTCTCGGTGAGCAGTTCTTC. Translation: CASSVTILGEQFF.

The chain is built from TRBV28 and TRBJ1-2; a weak D match, TRBD1 (5 bases). With 8 bases removed from V and 5 bases from J, the gap between germline ends came to 12 bases. In germline, CDR1 is MDHEN, CDR2 SYDVKM. CDR3 size: 12 residues. The CDR3 coding sequence is TGTGCCAGCCAAGGGGAAAGGTATGGCTACACCTTC. Its protein is CASQGERYGYTF.